This entry describes one TCR beta chain. The data belong to a study of circulating and synovial CD4+ cells in juvenile arthritis. Less than 12 mL of blood per patient was used. Measured with immunoSEQ multiplex PCR; TCRdb has only the in-frame clones, and not every one. The sample lists about 1,400 clones; roughly 90% were seen once. The CDR3 is made up of 16 amino acids. V was pared by 5 bases and J by 1 base, with 7 bases of the junction left unmatched. CDR1 SGHRS and CDR2 YFSETQ come from the germline V gene. V gene TRBV5-1 combines with J gene TRBJ2-2, with TRBD1 identical over 8 bases. Sequenced material: HLA-DR+ CD4+ T cells from blood. Sample subset: circulating pathogenic-like lymphocytes, sorted as HLA-DR+CD14-CD3+CD4+CD25low/- blood T cells. This TCR derives from a human donor with juvenile idiopathic arthritis. CDR3 nucleotide sequence: TGCGCCAGCAGTATGACAGGGGTGGGGAACACCGGGGAGCTGTTTTTT. Translation gives CASSMTGVGNTGELFF. The full variable domain, completed using reference TRBV5-1 and TRBJ2-2, is KAGVTQTPRYLIKTRGQQVTLSCSPISGHRSVSWYQQTPGQGLQFLFEYFSETQRNKGNFPGRFSGRQFSNSRSEMNVSTLELGDSALYLCASSMTGVGNTGELFFGEGSRLTVL.